This T cell receptor (beta chain) was recorded in a study of OX40 agonist ivuxolimab in advanced cancers. Study-wide points: Part of the nonresponder group also had normalized T-cell clonal expansion that was low.

Concerning this clone itself: What it recognizes is unknown.

Assay used: immunoSEQ multiplex PCR; TCRdb lists only in-frame clones, some missing. The table records roughly 70,000 clones, approximately 85% of them present only once. The source of this sequence is an adult with an advanced solid tumor such as melanoma, head and neck, liver or kidney cancer. The sample consisted of CD4+ or CD8+ T cells sorted from blood, taken in a trial of the OX40 agonist ivuxolimab.

The CDR3 region is CASSHTPGTGPGGAFF. DNA of the CDR3: TGCGCCAGCAGCCATACGCCCGGGACAGGGCCCGGCGGAGCTTTCTTT. This chain links TRBV5-1 with TRBJ1-1; 9 nucleotides match TRBD1. Germline V CDR1 and CDR2: SGHRS, YFSETQ. J gave up 10 bases and V 4 bases, and 17 bases lay outside the gene matches. The CDR3 has 16 residues.